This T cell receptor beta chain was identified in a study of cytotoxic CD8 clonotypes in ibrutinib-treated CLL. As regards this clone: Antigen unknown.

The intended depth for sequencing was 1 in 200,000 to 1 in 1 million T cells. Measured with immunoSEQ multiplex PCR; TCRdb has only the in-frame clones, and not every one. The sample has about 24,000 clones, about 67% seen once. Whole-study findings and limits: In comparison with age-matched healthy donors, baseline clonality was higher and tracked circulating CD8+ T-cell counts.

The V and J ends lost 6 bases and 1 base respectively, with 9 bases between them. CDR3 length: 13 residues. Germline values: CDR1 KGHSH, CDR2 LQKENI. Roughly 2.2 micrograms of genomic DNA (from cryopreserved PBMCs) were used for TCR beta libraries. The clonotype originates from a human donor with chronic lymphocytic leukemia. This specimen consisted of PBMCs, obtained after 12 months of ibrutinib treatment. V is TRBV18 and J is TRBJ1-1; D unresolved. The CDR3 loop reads CASSDTKNTEAFF. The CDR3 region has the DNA TGTGCCAGCTCTGACACAAAGAACACTGAAGCTTTCTTT.